Following are 3 T cell receptor beta chains from one sample sequenced in a study of CD8+ T cells in alopecia areata listed by TCRdb under 2018. What this sample's time point label stands for: baseline before oral tofacitinib. The library was made by the immunoSEQ multiplex PCR assay. To provide template for TCR sequencing, every sample had RNA extracted and reverse transcribed into cDNA. This is the immuneACCESS table as TCRdb keeps it, with only in-frame sequences that have V and J called. A part of the clones is gone; compared with another copy, unresolved V genes explain less than half, and the rest is unexplained. This sample is represented by some 56,000 clones; 96% of them were singletons. Roughly 25% of the sample is taken by the ten largest. Material: CD8+ T cells sorted from blood, obtained at week 0. Receptors originate from a human donor with alopecia areata.

The rearrangement uses TRBV6-5 and TRBJ2-7; D is undetermined. V lost 4 bases and J lost 3, with 7 bases in between. The germline V gene encodes CDR1 MNHEY and CDR2 SVGAGI. The CDR3 loop spans 12 amino acids. The CDR3 spells CASSSGSYEQYF. The CDR3 DNA is TGTGCCAGCAGTTCCGGCAGCTACGAGCAGTACTTC.

This clone has a single count. The chain carries TRBV4-3 and TRBJ2-3; unclear D gene. This CDR3 has 14 residues. The V gene's germline CDR1 is LGHNA and CDR2 YSLEER. Trimming pared 0 bases from V and 2 bases from J, leaving 6 bases between. CDR3 bases: TGCGCCAGCAGCCAAGAACAGTACACAGATACGCAGTATTTT. Translation gives CASSQEQYTDTQYF.

The chain carries TRBV4-3 and TRBJ2-7; no definite D call. Germline CDR1 is LGHNA and CDR2 is YSLEER. The CDR3 has 16 amino acids. The ends were cut back, 4 bases at V and 7 bases at J, with 23 bases in the middle. The DNA for the CDR3 is TGCGCCAGCAGCCCCCCTGGATGGGTGGGGATTGGGGAGCAGTACTTC. Its translation: CASSPPGWVGIGEQYF.